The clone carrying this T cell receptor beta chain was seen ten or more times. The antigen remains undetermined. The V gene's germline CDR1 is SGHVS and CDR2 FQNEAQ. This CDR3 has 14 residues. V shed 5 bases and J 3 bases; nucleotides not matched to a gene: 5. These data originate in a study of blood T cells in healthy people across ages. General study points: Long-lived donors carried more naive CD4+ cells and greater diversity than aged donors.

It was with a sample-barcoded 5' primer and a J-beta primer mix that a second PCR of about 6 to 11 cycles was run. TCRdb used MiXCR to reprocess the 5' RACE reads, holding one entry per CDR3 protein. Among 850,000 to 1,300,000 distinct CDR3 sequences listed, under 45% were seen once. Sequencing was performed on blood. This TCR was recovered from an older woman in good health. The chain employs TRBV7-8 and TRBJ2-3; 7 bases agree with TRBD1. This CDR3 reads CASSTRQGTDTQYF. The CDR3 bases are TGTGCCAGCAGCACCCGACAGGGAACAGATACGCAGTATTTT.